This section outlines one TCR beta chain sequence together with its context. No antigen is known for it. The study ran its PCR with 60 Vbeta and 13 Jbeta primers. This table comes from immunoSEQ multiplex PCR, and its TCRdb copy is limited to in-frame clones, with some not included. The sample includes about 220,000 clones, approximately 82% of them seen just once. This entry belongs to a study of cytomegalovirus exposure and HLA in healthy donors. Points from the study as a whole: In a later analysis, at a false discovery rate of 0.05, 16,951 TCR beta sequences matched HLA alleles. Segments of the TCR beta V type were, in most cases, productive about 90% or about 30% of the time in an earlier analysis.

The sequence was collected from a man between 18 and 29 years old in good health and CMV-seronegative. Source material: PBMCs.

Here the CDR3 DNA reads TGTGCCAGCAGCCCTATAGGGGGCACTGAAGCTTTCTTT. It is translated as CASSPIGGTEAFF. The chain carries TRBV5-4 and TRBJ1-1, with D possibly TRBD1 on 6 matching bases. Per germline, CDR1 SGHNT and CDR2 YYREEE (reference sequence). Trimming took off 4 bases at V and 4 bases at J, with 11 bases between the two ends. This CDR3 comprises 13 residues.